There are a few counts of the clone carrying this T cell receptor beta chain. The junction departs from the called germline gene at one end, perhaps through a read error. The source of the sample is a study of graft-versus-host responses after intestinal transplantation. Responders (around 200,000, CFSE-labeled) met around 200,000 stimulators that were irradiated and violet-dye-labeled. Data came from immunoSEQ multiplex PCR; TCRdb stores just in-frame clones and leaves some out. The table has 7,000 to 9,500 clones, over 25% seen once. This TCR was recovered from a human patient who was an organ donor for intestinal transplantation. This specimen was alloreactive CD8+ T cells from a mixed lymphocyte reaction culture, taken before transplantation. Regarding subset: CFSE-low proliferating T cells sorted from roughly six-day pre-transplant mixed lymphocyte reaction (GvH or HvG direction).

CDR3 coding DNA: TGCGCCAGCAGCCAAGATTACCCCTCCGTCGACGAGCAGTACTTC. Its translation is CASSQDYPSVDEQYF. This sequence joins TRBV11-2 and TRBJ2-7; D unresolved. The germline CDR1 and CDR2 sequences are SGHAT and FQNNGV. This CDR3 comprises 15 residues.